The sequence of this T cell receptor beta chain was determined in a study of cytomegalovirus exposure and HLA in healthy donors. For the study at large: One earlier analysis, a look at about 179 million T cells, found about 110 million unique TCR beta sequences.

CDR3 length: 13 residues. Between the trimmed V and J ends, which lost 6 bases and 4 bases, there was a span of 11 bases. Germline V gives CDR1 LNHDA, CDR2 SQIVND (reference sequence). This clone was seen a handful of times. Researchers ran the PCR with 60 Vbeta and 13 Jbeta primers. Study processing details: A later analysis counted around 74 million unique TCR beta chains, some 12 million shared. Using immunoSEQ multiplex PCR, the repertoire was profiled, and TCRdb retains in-frame clones only, with some absent. V, J and clone size are those of that table, while D and trimming were read from the DNA. The profile shows 150,000 to 200,000 clones, almost 85% of them singletons.

Sequencing was performed on PBMCs. This TCR came from a boy between 10 and 17 years old in good health and CMV-seronegative. The chain recombines TRBV19 with TRBJ2-3; the D gene is possibly TRBD1 (6 bases). The CDR3 loop reads CASSLGQSDTQYF. In nucleotides, the CDR3 is TGTGCCAGTAGCCTCGGACAGTCAGATACGCAGTATTTT. The entire variable domain, with the rest obtained from reference TRBV19 and TRBJ2-3, is as follows: DGGITQSPKYLFRKEGQNVTLSCEQNLNHDAMYWYRQDPGQGLRLIYYSQIVNDFQKGDIAEGYSVSREKKESFPLTVTSAQKNPTAFYLCASSLGQSDTQYFGPGTRLTVL.